This T cell receptor beta chain derives from a study of blood T cell repertoires in COVID-19. Turning to the study itself: Acute and convalescent COVID-19 specimens originated in the United States, Italy and Spain.

Measured with immunoSEQ multiplex PCR; TCRdb has only the in-frame clones, and not every one. The profile shows some 200,000 clones, about 90% of them singletons. The cohort comprised adults aged roughly 18 to 100 years residing in about two dozen US areas. The study assigned cohorts using participant-reported clinical history. Either two negative PCRs, clearance, or symptom resolution qualified Cohort 3 donors as recovered. CDR3 length: 15 amino acids. CDR1 is MGHRA, CDR2 YSYEKL, per germline. The V and J ends lost 0 bases and 7 bases, in that order; junction bases with no gene match: 6. Sequencing was done on a sample of PBMCs or T cells enriched from blood (not recorded which). The receptor comes from a woman aged 18-29 years who had recovered from COVID-19. The chain has TRBV4-1 and TRBJ1-5, with 7 bases aligning to TRBD1. This chain's CDR3 is CASSQDKGGEQPQHF. In DNA, the CDR3 is TGCGCCAGCAGCCAAGATAAAGGGGGCGAACAGCCCCAGCATTTT.